This is a list of T cell receptor beta chains from one sample in a study of blood T cell repertoires in COVID-19. Profiling relied on immunoSEQ multiplex PCR, and the TCRdb table lists in-frame clones only, not all of them. The sample has tens of thousands of clones; more than 85% are singletons. The sequenced sample was PBMCs or T cells enriched from blood (not recorded which). These receptors came from a woman in her 50s who had recovered from COVID-19. CDR3s include the opening cysteine and the closing phenylalanine or tryptophan. Fields, in order: J gene, clone size, D gene, V gene, CDR3 length, CDR3 DNA, CDR3 protein. D genes are given only for firm matches. Not every row has a clone size; where given, it reads once, few, many or a size class.

j_gene: TRBJ1-6; abundance: .; d_gene: .; v_gene: TRBV6-5; len: 15; CDR3nt: TGTGCCAGCAGTTACGTGCAGGGCGATAATTCACCCCTCCACTTT; CDR3aa: CASSYVQGDNSPLHF
j_gene: TRBJ2-5; abundance: .; d_gene: .; v_gene: TRBV11-2; len: 13; CDR3nt: TGTGCCAGCACCAGCGTAGGTCCAGAGACCCAGTACTTC; CDR3aa: CASTSVGPETQYF
j_gene: TRBJ2-7; abundance: .; d_gene: .; v_gene: TRBV7-8; len: 14; CDR3nt: TGTGCCAGCAGCTTAGTGGCAGGGTCTTACGAGCAGTACTTC; CDR3aa: CASSLVAGSYEQYF
j_gene: TRBJ2-7; abundance: .; d_gene: TRBD1; v_gene: TRBV19; len: 18; CDR3nt: TGTGCCAGTAGTACACGGGACAGGGGAGCCCCGGACACCTACGAGCAGTACTTC; CDR3aa: CASSTRDRGAPDTYEQYF
j_gene: TRBJ1-6; abundance: .; d_gene: .; v_gene: TRBV18; len: 14; CDR3nt: TGTGCCAACTCACCGGGGGGATTTGGTTCACCCCTCCACTTT; CDR3aa: CANSPGGFGSPLHF
j_gene: TRBJ1-1; abundance: .; d_gene: TRBD1; v_gene: TRBV6-1; len: 15; CDR3nt: TGTGCCAGCAGTGAAGTGTACAGGGGGTCAGGTGAAGCTTTCTTT; CDR3aa: CASSEVYRGSGEAFF
j_gene: TRBJ1-1; abundance: .; d_gene: .; v_gene: TRBV29-1; len: 12; CDR3nt: TGCAGCGTTGTTCCCGGGGTTACTGAAGCTTTCTTT; CDR3aa: CSVVPGVTEAFF
j_gene: TRBJ1-4; abundance: .; d_gene: .; v_gene: TRBV11-2; len: 14; CDR3nt: TGTGCCAGCAGCTTCGCAGAGGTTAATGAAAAACTGTTTTTT; CDR3aa: CASSFAEVNEKLFF
j_gene: TRBJ1-5; abundance: .; d_gene: .; v_gene: TRBV28; len: 13; CDR3nt: TGTGCCAGTCACGGGACCGACAGGAAAGCCCAGCATTTT; CDR3aa: CASHGTDRKAQHF
j_gene: TRBJ1-1; abundance: .; d_gene: .; v_gene: TRBV6-1; len: 12; CDR3nt: TGTGCCAGCAGTGACCAGGGTTCTGAAGCTTTCTTT; CDR3aa: CASSDQGSEAFF
j_gene: TRBJ2-7; abundance: .; d_gene: TRBD2; v_gene: TRBV6-5; len: 15; CDR3nt: TGTGCCAGCAGCACCCTAGCGGGGGGACCCTACGAGCAGTACTTC; CDR3aa: CASSTLAGGPYEQYF
j_gene: TRBJ2-7; abundance: once; d_gene: .; v_gene: TRBV7-9; len: 14; CDR3nt: TGTGCCAGCAGCTCTACGAGGAGCTCCTACGAGCAGTACTTC; CDR3aa: CASSSTRSSYEQYF
j_gene: TRBJ1-1; abundance: .; d_gene: .; v_gene: TRBV6-1; len: 14; CDR3nt: TGTGCCAGCAGTGAAGCGCGATCAGGGATTGAAGCTTTCTTT; CDR3aa: CASSEARSGIEAFF
j_gene: TRBJ2-1; abundance: .; d_gene: .; v_gene: TRBV15; len: 13; CDR3nt: TGTGCCACCAGCAGAAGCTGGGCCAATGAGCAGTTCTTC; CDR3aa: CATSRSWANEQFF
j_gene: TRBJ2-1; abundance: .; d_gene: TRBD1; v_gene: TRBV6-4; len: 14; CDR3nt: TGTGCCAGCACCCCGGGACAGGGCCGCAATGAGCAGTTCTTC; CDR3aa: CASTPGQGRNEQFF
j_gene: TRBJ1-2; abundance: few; d_gene: .; v_gene: TRBV19; len: 13; CDR3nt: TGTGCCAGTGGGGAGGAATTTAACTATGGCTACACCTTC; CDR3aa: CASGEEFNYGYTF
j_gene: TRBJ2-3; abundance: .; d_gene: TRBD2; v_gene: TRBV18; len: 16; CDR3nt: TGTGCCAGCTCAGCCTTAGCGGGAGCAAGGACAGATACGCAGTATTTT; CDR3aa: CASSALAGARTDTQYF
j_gene: TRBJ2-2; abundance: .; d_gene: TRBD1; v_gene: TRBV6-5; len: 15; CDR3nt: TGTGCCAGCAGCCTATGGACAGGGGGCACCGGGGAGCTGTTTTTT; CDR3aa: CASSLWTGGTGELFF
j_gene: TRBJ2-7; abundance: .; d_gene: .; v_gene: TRBV28; len: 13; CDR3nt: TGTGCCAGCAGTTTTGTTATGTACGAGCGGCAGTACTTC; CDR3aa: CASSFVMYERQYF
j_gene: TRBJ1-3; abundance: .; d_gene: .; v_gene: TRBV2; len: 12; CDR3nt: TGTGCCAGCAGCGGGGAAGGAAACACCATATATTTT; CDR3aa: CASSGEGNTIYF
j_gene: TRBJ2-1; abundance: .; d_gene: TRBD2; v_gene: TRBV7-2; len: 13; CDR3nt: TGTGCCAGCAGCCCGGGACTAGCGGGGAAGCAGTTCTTC; CDR3aa: CASSPGLAGKQFF
j_gene: TRBJ2-1; abundance: .; d_gene: .; v_gene: TRBV15; len: 15; CDR3nt: TGTGCCACCAGCAGAGTTGCGGGGACCTACAATGAGCAGTTCTTC; CDR3aa: CATSRVAGTYNEQFF
j_gene: TRBJ2-5; abundance: once; d_gene: .; v_gene: TRBV7-2; len: 14; CDR3nt: TGTGCCAGCAGCTTCACGAGATCTGTAGAGACCCAGTACTTC; CDR3aa: CASSFTRSVETQYF
j_gene: TRBJ2-5; abundance: .; d_gene: .; v_gene: TRBV10-1; len: 13; CDR3nt: TGCGCCAGCAGTGCGACAGTACAAGAGACCCAGTACTTC; CDR3aa: CASSATVQETQYF
j_gene: TRBJ1-5; abundance: once; d_gene: .; v_gene: TRBV27; len: 16; CDR3nt: TGTGCCAGCAGTTTACGGTCGGGGGGCGGCAATCAGCCCCAGCATTTT; CDR3aa: CASSLRSGGGNQPQHF
j_gene: TRBJ2-1; abundance: .; d_gene: .; v_gene: TRBV5-1; len: 11; CDR3nt: TGCGCCAGCAGCTTTAACAATGAGCAGTTCTTC; CDR3aa: CASSFNNEQFF
j_gene: TRBJ1-2; abundance: .; d_gene: TRBD1; v_gene: TRBV5-1; len: 15; CDR3nt: TGCGCCAGCAGCCCTCAGGGGGCTGTGGGCTATGGCTACACCTTC; CDR3aa: CASSPQGAVGYGYTF
j_gene: TRBJ2-3; abundance: .; d_gene: TRBD2; v_gene: TRBV10-2; len: 16; CDR3nt: TGCGCCAGCAGTGGATATAGCGGGAAACGGGCAGATACGCAGTATTTT; CDR3aa: CASSGYSGKRADTQYF
j_gene: TRBJ2-7; abundance: .; d_gene: .; v_gene: TRBV2; len: 13; CDR3nt: TGTGCCAGCAGTGAATCGACAGGTCTCGAGCAGTACTTC; CDR3aa: CASSESTGLEQYF
j_gene: TRBJ2-7; abundance: .; d_gene: .; v_gene: TRBV7-2; len: 15; CDR3nt: TGTGCCAGCAGCTTTCAGGGGCCAACCTCCTACGAGCAGTACTTC; CDR3aa: CASSFQGPTSYEQYF
j_gene: TRBJ1-2; abundance: once; d_gene: .; v_gene: TRBV5-1; len: 13; CDR3nt: TGCGCCAGCAGCCCTGGACAGACTAATGGCTACACCTTC; CDR3aa: CASSPGQTNGYTF